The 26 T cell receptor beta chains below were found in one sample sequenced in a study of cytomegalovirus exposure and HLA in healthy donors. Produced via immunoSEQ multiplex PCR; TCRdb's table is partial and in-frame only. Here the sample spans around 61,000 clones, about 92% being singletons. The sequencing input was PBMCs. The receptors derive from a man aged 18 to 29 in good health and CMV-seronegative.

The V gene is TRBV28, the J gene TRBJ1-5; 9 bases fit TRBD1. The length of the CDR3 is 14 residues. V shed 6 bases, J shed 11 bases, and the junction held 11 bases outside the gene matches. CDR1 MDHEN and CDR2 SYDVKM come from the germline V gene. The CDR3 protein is CASRQGAGTGTQHF. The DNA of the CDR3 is TGTGCCAGCAGGCAGGGAGCAGGGACAGGGACCCAGCATTTT.

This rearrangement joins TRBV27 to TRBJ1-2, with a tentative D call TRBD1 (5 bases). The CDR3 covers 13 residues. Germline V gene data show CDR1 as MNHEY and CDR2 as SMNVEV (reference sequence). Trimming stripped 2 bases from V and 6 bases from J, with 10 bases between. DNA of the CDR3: TGTGCCAGCAGTTTAGTCCAGGGCGATGGCTACACCTTC. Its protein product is CASSLVQGDGYTF.

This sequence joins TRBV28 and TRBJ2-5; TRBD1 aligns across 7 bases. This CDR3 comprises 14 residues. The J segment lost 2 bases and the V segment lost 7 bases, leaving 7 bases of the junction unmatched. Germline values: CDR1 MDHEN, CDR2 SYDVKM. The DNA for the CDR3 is TGTGCCAGCACAACGACAGGGCTTCAAGAGACCCAGTACTTC. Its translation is CASTTTGLQETQYF.

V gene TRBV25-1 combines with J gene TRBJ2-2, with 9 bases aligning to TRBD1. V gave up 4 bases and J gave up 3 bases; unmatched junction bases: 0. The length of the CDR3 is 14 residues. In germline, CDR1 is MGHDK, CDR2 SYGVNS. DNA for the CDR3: TGTGCCAGCAGTGGGACAGGGGACACCGGGGAGCTGTTTTTT. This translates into CASSGTGDTGELFF. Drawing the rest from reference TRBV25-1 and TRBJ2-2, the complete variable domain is EADIYQTPRYLVIGTGKKITLECSQTMGHDKMYWYQQDPGMELHLIHYSYGVNSTEKGDLSSESTVSRIRTEHFPLTLESARPSHTSQYLCASSGTGDTGELFFGEGSRLTVL.

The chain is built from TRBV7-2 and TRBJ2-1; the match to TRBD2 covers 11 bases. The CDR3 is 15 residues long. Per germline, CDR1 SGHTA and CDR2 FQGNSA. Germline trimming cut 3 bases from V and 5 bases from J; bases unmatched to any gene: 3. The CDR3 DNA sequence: TGTGCCAGCAGCTTTAGACTAGCGGGAAACAATGAGCAGTTCTTC. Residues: CASSFRLAGNNEQFF.

CDR3 DNA: TGTGCCATCAGTGACTCCACAGCAAGCTACGAGCAGTACTTC. Its translation: CAISDSTASYEQYF. The V and J genes are TRBV10-3 and TRBJ2-7; D is uncertain. V dropped 3 bases and J dropped 3 bases, with 12 bases sitting between them. Per the germline V gene, CDR1 is ENHRY and CDR2 is SYGVKD. This CDR3 region has 14 residues.

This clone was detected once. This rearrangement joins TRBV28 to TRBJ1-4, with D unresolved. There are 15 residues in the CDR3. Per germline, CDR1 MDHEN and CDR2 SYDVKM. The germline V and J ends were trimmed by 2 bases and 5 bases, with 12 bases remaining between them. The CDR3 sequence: CASSLLRQVNEKLFF. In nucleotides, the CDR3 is TGTGCCAGCAGTTTACTGCGCCAGGTCAATGAAAAACTGTTTTTT. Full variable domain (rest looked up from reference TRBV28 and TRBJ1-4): DVKVTQSSRYLVKRTGEKVFLECVQDMDHENMFWYRQDPGLGLRLIYFSYDVKMKEKGDIPEGYSVSREKKERFSLILESASTNQTSMYLCASSLLRQVNEKLFFGSGTQLSVL.

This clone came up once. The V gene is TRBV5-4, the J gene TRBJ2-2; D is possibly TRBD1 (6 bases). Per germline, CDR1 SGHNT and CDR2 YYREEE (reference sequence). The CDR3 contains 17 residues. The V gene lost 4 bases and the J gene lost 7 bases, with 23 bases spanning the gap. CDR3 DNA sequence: TGTGCCAGCAGCCTCCCAAACAGGGTTTCGGCGGGCGGGGAGCTGTTTTTT. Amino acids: CASSLPNRVSAGGELFF.

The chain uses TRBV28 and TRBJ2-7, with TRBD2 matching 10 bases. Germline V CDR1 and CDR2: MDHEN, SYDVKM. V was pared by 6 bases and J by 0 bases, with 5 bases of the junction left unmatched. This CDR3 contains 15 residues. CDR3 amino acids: CASSGTSVFSYEQYF. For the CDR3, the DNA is TGTGCCAGCAGCGGGACTAGCGTCTTCTCCTACGAGCAGTACTTC. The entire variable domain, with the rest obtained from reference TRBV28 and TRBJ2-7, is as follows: DVKVTQSSRYLVKRTGEKVFLECVQDMDHENMFWYRQDPGLGLRLIYFSYDVKMKEKGDIPEGYSVSREKKERFSLILESASTNQTSMYLCASSGTSVFSYEQYFGPGTRLTVT.

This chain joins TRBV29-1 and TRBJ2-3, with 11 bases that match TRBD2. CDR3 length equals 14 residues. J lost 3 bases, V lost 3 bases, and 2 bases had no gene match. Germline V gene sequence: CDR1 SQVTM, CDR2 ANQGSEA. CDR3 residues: CSVDLAGGTDTQYF. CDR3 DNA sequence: TGCAGCGTTGACTTAGCGGGAGGGACAGATACGCAGTATTTT.

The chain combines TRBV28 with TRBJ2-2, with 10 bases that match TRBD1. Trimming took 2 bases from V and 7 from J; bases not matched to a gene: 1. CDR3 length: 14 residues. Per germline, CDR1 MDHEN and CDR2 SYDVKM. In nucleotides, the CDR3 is TGTGCCAGCAGTTTAGGGACAGGGGTCGGGGAGCTGTTTTTT. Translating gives CASSLGTGVGELFF.

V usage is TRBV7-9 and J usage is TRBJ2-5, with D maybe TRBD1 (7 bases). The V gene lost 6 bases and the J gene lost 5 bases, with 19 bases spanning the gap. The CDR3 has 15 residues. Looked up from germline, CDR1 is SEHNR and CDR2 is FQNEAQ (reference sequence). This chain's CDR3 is CASSKGAGGWETQYF. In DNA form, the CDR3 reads TGTGCCAGCAGTAAGGGGGCCGGGGGCTGGGAGACCCAGTACTTC.

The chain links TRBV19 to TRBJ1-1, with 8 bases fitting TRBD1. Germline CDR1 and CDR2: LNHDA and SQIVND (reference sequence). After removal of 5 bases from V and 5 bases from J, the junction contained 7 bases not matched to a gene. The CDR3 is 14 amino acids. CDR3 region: CASSFTGGRTEAFF. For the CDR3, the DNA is TGTGCCAGTAGTTTTACAGGGGGTCGGACTGAAGCTTTCTTT.

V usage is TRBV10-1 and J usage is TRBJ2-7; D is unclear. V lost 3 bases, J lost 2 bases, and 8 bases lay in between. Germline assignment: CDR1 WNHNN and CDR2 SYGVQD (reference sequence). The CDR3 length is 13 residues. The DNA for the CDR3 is TGCGCCAGCAGTGATCCCGAGACCTACGAGCAGTACTTC. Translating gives CASSDPETYEQYF.

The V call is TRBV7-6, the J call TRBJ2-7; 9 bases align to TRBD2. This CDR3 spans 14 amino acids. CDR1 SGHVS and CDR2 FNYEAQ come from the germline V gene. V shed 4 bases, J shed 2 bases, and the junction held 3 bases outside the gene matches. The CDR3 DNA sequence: TGTGCCAGCAGCTCTAAGCGGGGGGCCTACGAGCAGTACTTC. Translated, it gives CASSSKRGAYEQYF.

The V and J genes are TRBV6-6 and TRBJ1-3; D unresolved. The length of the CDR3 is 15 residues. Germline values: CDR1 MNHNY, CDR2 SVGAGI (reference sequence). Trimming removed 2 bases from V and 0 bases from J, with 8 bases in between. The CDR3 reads CASSYPTSSGNTIYF. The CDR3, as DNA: TGTGCCAGCAGTTACCCGACAAGCTCTGGAAACACCATATATTTT.

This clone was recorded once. The CDR3 loop is CASSPHRLTYEQYF. DNA for the CDR3: TGTGCCAGCAGTCCGCACAGGTTGACCTACGAGCAGTACTTC. The rearrangement links TRBV6-5 to TRBJ2-7; tentatively, D is TRBD1 (5 bases). CDR3 length: 14 amino acids. Germline V lookup: CDR1 MNHEY, CDR2 SVGAGI. V gave up 5 bases and J gave up 2 bases, with 13 bases separating them.

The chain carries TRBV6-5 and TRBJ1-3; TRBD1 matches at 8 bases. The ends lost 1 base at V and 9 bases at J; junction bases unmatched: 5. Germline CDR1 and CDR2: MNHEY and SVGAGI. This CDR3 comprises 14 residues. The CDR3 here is CASSYWQGAGTIYF. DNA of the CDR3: TGTGCCAGCAGTTACTGGCAGGGGGCCGGCACCATATATTTT.

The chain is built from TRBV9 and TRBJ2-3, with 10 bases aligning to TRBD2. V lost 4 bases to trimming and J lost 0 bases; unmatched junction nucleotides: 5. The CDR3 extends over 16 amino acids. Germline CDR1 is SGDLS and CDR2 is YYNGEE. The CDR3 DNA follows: TGTGCCAGCAGCCTGGGACTAGCGTACAGCACAGATACGCAGTATTTT. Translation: CASSLGLAYSTDTQYF.

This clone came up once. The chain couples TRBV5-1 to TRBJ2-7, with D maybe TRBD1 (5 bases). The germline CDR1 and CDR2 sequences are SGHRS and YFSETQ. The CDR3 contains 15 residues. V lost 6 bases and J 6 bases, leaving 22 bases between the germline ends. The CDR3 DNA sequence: TGCGCCAGCACCAGTTACTTTCAGGGAAATATCGAGCAGTACTTC. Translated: CASTSYFQGNIEQYF.

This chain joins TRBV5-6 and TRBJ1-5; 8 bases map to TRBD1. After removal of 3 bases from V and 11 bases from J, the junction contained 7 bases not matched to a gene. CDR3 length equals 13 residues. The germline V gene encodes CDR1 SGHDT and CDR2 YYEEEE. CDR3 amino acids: CASSSWTGPAQHF. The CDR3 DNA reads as TGTGCCAGCAGCTCATGGACAGGGCCAGCCCAGCATTTT.

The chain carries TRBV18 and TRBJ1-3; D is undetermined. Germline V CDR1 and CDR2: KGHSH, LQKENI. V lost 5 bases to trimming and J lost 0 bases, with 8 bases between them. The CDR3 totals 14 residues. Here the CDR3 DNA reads TGTGCCAGCTCAGAGGGAGACTCTGGAAACACCATATATTTT. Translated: CASSEGDSGNTIYF.

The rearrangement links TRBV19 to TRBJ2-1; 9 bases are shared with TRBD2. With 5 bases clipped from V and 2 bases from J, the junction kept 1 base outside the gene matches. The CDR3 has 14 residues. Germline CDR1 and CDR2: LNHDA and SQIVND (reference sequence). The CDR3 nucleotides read TGTGCCAGTAGTCTAGCGGGAACCTACAATGAGCAGTTCTTC. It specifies CASSLAGTYNEQFF.

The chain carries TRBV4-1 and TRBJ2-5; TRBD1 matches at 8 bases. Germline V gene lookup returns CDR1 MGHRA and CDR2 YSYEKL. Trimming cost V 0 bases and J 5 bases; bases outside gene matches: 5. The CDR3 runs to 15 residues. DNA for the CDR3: TGCGCCAGCAGCCAAGAGGGACAGGCGCGGGAGACCCAGTACTTC. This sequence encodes CASSQEGQARETQYF.

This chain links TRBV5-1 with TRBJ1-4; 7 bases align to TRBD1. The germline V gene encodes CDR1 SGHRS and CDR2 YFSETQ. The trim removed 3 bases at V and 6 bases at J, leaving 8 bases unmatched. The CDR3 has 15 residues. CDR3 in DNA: TGCGCCAGCAGCTGGGGTCGAGGGACAGATGAAAAACTGTTTTTT. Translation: CASSWGRGTDEKLFF.

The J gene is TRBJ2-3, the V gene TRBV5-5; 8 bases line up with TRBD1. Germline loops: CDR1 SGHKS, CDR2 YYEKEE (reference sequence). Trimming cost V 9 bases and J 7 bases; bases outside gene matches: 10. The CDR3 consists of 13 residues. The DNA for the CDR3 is TGTGCCACCGAGGGGGACAGGTCCCATACGCAGTATTTT. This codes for CATEGDRSHTQYF.